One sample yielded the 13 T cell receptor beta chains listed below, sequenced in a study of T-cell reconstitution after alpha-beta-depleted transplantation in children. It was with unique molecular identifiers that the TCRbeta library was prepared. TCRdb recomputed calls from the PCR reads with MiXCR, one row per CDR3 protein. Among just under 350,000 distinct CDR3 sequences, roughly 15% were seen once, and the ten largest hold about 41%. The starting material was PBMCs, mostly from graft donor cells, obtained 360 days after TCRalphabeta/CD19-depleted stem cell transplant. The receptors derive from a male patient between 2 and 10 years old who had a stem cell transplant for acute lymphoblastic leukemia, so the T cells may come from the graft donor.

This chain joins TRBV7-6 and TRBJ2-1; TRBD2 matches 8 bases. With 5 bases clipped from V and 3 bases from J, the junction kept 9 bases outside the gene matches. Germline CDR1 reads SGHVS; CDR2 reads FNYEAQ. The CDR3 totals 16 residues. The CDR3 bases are TGTGCCAGCAGCCCTACCGGGACTAGGATCTACAATGAGCAGTTCTTC. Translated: CASSPTGTRIYNEQFF.

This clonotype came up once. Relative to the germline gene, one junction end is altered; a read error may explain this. Here the CDR3 reads CAISPDSTDTQYF. The CDR3 nucleotides are TGTGCCATCAGCCCGGACAGCACAGATACGCAGTATTTT. The J gene is TRBJ2-3, the V gene TRBV11-2, with D hard to call. The CDR3 totals 13 residues. The germline V gene has CDR1 SGHAT and CDR2 FQNNGV. The complete variable domain, with remaining parts taken from reference TRBV11-2 and TRBJ2-3, reads EAGVAQSPRYKIIEKRQSVAFWCNPISGHATLYWYQQILGQGPKLLIQFQNNGVVDDSQLPKDRFSAERLKGVDSTLKIQPAKLEDSAVYLCAISPDSTDTQYFGPGTRLTVL.

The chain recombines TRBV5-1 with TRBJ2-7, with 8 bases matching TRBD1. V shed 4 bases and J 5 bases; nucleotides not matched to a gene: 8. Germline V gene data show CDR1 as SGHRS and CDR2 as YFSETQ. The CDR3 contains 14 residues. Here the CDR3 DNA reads TGCGCCAGCAGCCCCGGACAGGGTCTCCACGAGCAGTACTTC. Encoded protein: CASSPGQGLHEQYF.

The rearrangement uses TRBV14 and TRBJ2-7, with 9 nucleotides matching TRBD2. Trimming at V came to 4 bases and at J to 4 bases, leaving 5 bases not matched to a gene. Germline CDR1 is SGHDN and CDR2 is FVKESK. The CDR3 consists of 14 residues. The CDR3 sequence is CASSPGAGGYEQYF. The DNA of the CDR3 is TGTGCCAGCAGCCCAGGAGCGGGAGGTTACGAGCAGTACTTC. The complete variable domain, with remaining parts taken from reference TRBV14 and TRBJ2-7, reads EAGVTQFPSHSVIEKGQTVTLRCDPISGHDNLYWYRRVMGKEIKFLLHFVKESKQDESGMPNNRFLAERTGGTYSTLKVQPAELEDSGVYFCASSPGAGGYEQYFGPGTRLTVT.

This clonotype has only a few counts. The CDR3 DNA is TGCAGCGTTGCTTACAGAGGCACAGATACGCAGTATTTT. It specifies CSVAYRGTDTQYF. The chain combines TRBV29-1 with TRBJ2-3; D gene uncertain. Germline loops: CDR1 SQVTM, CDR2 ANQGSEA. V gave up 4 bases and J gave up 1 base, with 9 bases separating them. CDR3 length: 13 residues.

Here the CDR3 DNA reads TGCGCCAGCAGCCAAGAACCAGGGGCGGCTGGGGCCAACGTCCTGACTTTC. Its protein product is CASSQEPGAAGANVLTF. The chain combines TRBV4-1 with TRBJ2-6, with a tentative D call TRBD1 (6 bases). Germline assignment: CDR1 MGHRA and CDR2 YSYEKL. This CDR3 spans 17 amino acids. V dropped 0 bases and J dropped 2 bases, with 11 bases sitting between them.

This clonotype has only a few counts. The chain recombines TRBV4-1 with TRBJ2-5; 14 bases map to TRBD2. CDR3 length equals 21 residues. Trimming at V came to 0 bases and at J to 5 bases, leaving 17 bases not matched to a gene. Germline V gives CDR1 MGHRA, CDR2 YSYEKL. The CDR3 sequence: CASSQDCPLTSGRALYETQYF. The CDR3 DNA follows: TGCGCCAGCAGCCAAGATTGTCCTCTGACTAGCGGGAGGGCCCTTTATGAGACCCAGTACTTC.

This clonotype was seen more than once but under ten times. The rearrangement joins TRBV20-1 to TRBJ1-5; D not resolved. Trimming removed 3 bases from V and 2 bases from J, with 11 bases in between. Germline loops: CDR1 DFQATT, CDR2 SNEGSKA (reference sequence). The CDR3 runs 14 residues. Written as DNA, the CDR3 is TGCAGTGCTAGCGCATTGGGTGGCAATCAGCCCCAGCATTTT. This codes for CSASALGGNQPQHF.

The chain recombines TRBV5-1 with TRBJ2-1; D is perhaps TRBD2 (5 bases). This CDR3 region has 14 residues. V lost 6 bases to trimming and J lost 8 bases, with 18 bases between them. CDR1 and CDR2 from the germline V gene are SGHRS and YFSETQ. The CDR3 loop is CASTSYGLPDEQFF. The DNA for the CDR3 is TGCGCCAGCACCTCTTATGGACTTCCTGATGAGCAGTTCTTC.

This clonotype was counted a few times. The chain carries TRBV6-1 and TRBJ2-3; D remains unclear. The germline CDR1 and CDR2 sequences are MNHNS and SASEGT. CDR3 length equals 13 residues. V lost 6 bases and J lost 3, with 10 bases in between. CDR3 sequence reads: CASSPYWTDTQYF. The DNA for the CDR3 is TGTGCCAGCAGCCCCTACTGGACAGATACGCAGTATTTT.

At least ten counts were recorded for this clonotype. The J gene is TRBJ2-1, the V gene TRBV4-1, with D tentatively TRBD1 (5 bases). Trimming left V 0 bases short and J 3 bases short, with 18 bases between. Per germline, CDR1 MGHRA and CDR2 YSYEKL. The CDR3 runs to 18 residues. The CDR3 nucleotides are TGCGCCAGCAGCCAAGATAGGATAGGCCCGACAGACTACAATGAGCAGTTCTTC. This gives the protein CASSQDRIGPTDYNEQFF.

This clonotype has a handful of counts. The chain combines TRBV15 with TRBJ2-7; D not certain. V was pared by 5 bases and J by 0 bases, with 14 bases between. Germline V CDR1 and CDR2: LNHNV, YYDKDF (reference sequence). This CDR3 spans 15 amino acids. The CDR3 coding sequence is TGTGCCACCAGCGCGAGCTTGGTGAGCTCCTACGAGCAGTACTTC. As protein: CATSASLVSSYEQYF.

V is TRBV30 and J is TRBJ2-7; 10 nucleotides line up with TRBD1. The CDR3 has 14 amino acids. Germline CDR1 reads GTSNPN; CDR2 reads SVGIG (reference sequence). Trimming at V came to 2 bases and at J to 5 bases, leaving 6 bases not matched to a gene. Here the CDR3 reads CAWSIGTGENEQYF. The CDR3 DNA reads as TGTGCCTGGAGTATAGGGACAGGGGAAAACGAGCAGTACTTC. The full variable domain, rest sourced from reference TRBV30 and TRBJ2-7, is SQTIHQWPATLVQPVGSPLSLECTVEGTSNPNLYWYRQAAGRGLQLLFYSVGIGQISSEVPQNLSASRPQDRQFILSSKKLLLSDSGFYLCAWSIGTGENEQYFGPGTRLTVT.